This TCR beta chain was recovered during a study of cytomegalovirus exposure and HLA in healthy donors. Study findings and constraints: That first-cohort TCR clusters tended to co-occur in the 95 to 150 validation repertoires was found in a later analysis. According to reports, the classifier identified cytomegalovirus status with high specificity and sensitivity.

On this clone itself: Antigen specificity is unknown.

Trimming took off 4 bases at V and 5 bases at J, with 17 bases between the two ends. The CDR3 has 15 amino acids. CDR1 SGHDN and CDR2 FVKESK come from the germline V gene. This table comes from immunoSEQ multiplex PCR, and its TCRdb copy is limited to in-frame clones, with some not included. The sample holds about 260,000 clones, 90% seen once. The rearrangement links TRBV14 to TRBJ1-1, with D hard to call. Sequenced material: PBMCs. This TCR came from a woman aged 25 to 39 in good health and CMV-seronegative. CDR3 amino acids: CASSLGRVLDTEAFF. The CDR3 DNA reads TGTGCCAGCAGCCTGGGTAGGGTATTGGATACTGAAGCTTTCTTT.